These 24 T cell receptor beta chains came from one sample sequenced in a study of cytomegalovirus exposure and HLA in healthy donors. Libraries were prepared by immunoSEQ multiplex PCR; TCRdb keeps only in-frame clonotypes and omits some of them. This table has 330,000 or so clones, roughly 90% appearing once. The specimen sequenced was PBMCs. The receptors shown here come from a woman aged 18 to 35 in good health and CMV-seronegative.

J is TRBJ2-2 and V is TRBV11-2, with TRBD2 matching over 9 bases. Germline values: CDR1 SGHAT, CDR2 FQNNGV. The V and J ends lost 4 bases and 5 bases, in that order; junction bases with no gene match: 5. This CDR3 comprises 15 residues. In DNA, the CDR3 is TGTGCCAGCAGCTGGGCGGGAGGGGGAACCGGGGAGCTGTTTTTT. Protein sequence: CASSWAGGGTGELFF.

The genes are TRBV19 and TRBJ2-2; TRBD2 aligns across 8 bases. V lost 11 bases and J lost 0; bases outside the gene matches: 20. Germline CDR1 LNHDA, CDR2 SQIVND (reference sequence). This CDR3 spans 19 amino acids. The CDR3 loop reads CACLGREDTFIANTGELFF. For the CDR3, the DNA is TGTGCCTGCCTAGGGCGGGAGGACACCTTCATTGCGAACACCGGGGAGCTGTTTTTT.

Comments on this clone: Other DNA sequences in this specimen translate into the identical CDR3. The J gene is TRBJ2-1, the V gene TRBV5-1; 9 nucleotides line up with TRBD1. The CDR3 extends over 14 amino acids. CDR1 is SGHRS, CDR2 YFSETQ, per germline. The J segment lost 8 bases and the V segment lost 0 bases, leaving 3 bases of the junction unmatched. The CDR3 DNA follows: TGCGCCAGCAGCTTGGGACAGGGGGGCGATGAGCAGTTCTTC. Translated: CASSLGQGGDEQFF. The full variable domain, with the rest looked up from reference TRBV5-1 and TRBJ2-1, is KAGVTQTPRYLIKTRGQQVTLSCSPISGHRSVSWYQQTPGQGLQFLFEYFSETQRNKGNFPGRFSGRQFSNSRSEMNVSTLELGDSALYLCASSLGQGGDEQFFGPGTRLTVL.

The chain has TRBV27 and TRBJ1-3; D not resolved. Germline CDR1 MNHEY, CDR2 SMNVEV (reference sequence). The CDR3 runs to 14 residues. With 6 bases removed from V and 4 bases from J, the gap between germline ends came to 13 bases. CDR3 in amino acids: CASSPGSYGNTIYF. In nucleotides, the CDR3 is TGTGCCAGCAGCCCGGGGAGTTACGGAAACACCATATATTTT.

V and J are TRBV27 and TRBJ2-4, with TRBD1 identical over 9 bases. Trimming cost V 6 bases and J 15 bases; bases outside gene matches: 15. This CDR3 region has 14 residues. CDR1 and CDR2 (germline): MNHEY, SMNVEV (reference sequence). CDR3 DNA sequence: TGTGCCAGCAGGATTCGCGAGACCGGGACAGGGATGTACTTC. As protein: CASRIRETGTGMYF.

DNA for the CDR3: TGTGCCAGCAGCTCTGACGCAGGGGGCTACACCTTC. It is translated as CASSSDAGGYTF. The chain joins TRBV6-6 to TRBJ1-2, with D perhaps matching TRBD1 (5 bases). Deletions cut 6 bases from V and 8 bases from J, with 13 bases between. Germline CDR1 is MNHNY and CDR2 is SVGAGI (reference sequence). This CDR3 spans 12 amino acids.

The V and J genes are TRBV5-6 and TRBJ2-1; 9 positions agree with TRBD2. V lost 0 bases, J lost 2 bases, and 3 bases stayed unmatched. Germline CDR1 is SGHDT and CDR2 is YYEEEE. The length of the CDR3 is 16 residues. In DNA form, the CDR3 reads TGTGCCAGCAGCTTGGCTAGCGGGACTCCCTACAATGAGCAGTTCTTC. Translated, it gives CASSLASGTPYNEQFF.

This chain uses TRBV20-1 with TRBJ2-5; no clear D gene. V lost 3 bases and J 5 bases, leaving 7 bases between the germline ends. Germline CDR1 is DFQATT and CDR2 is SNEGSKA (reference sequence). CDR3 size: 11 residues. For the CDR3, the DNA is TGCAGTGCTAGCCCGTTGGAGACCCAGTACTTC. This sequence encodes CSASPLETQYF.

This clone was seen only once. The chain recombines TRBV28 with TRBJ2-1, with 10 bases lining up with TRBD2. The germline V gene encodes CDR1 MDHEN and CDR2 SYDVKM. With 5 bases clipped from V and 9 bases from J, the junction kept 10 bases outside the gene matches. This CDR3 is 15 amino acids long. The CDR3 sequence is CASSPRIAGGLEQFF. CDR3 in DNA: TGTGCCAGCAGTCCCCGGATAGCGGGAGGACTTGAGCAGTTCTTC.

The genes are TRBV29-1 and TRBJ2-7; tentatively, D is TRBD2 (6 bases). CDR1 SQVTM and CDR2 ANQGSEA come from the germline V gene. CDR3 length equals 11 residues. The germline V and J ends were trimmed by 3 bases and 4 bases, with 7 bases remaining between them. The CDR3 region is CSVEEGYEQYF. The CDR3 DNA sequence: TGCAGCGTTGAGGAGGGATACGAGCAGTACTTC.

The V gene is TRBV4-2, the J gene TRBJ2-1; D is undetermined. The CDR3 runs to 16 residues. Germline CDR1 reads LGHNA; CDR2 reads YNFKEQ. Trimming took 1 base from V and 4 from J, leaving 14 bases between them. CDR3 region: CASSQVGSSPYNEQFF. CDR3 DNA sequence: TGTGCCAGCAGCCAAGTGGGCTCCTCCCCTTACAATGAGCAGTTCTTC.

This clone was observed once. V and J are TRBV28 and TRBJ1-1; possible D gene TRBD1, 5 bases. Trimming took 9 bases from V and 2 from J, leaving 16 bases between them. The CDR3 extends over 14 amino acids. Germline values: CDR1 MDHEN, CDR2 SYDVKM. CDR3 in amino acids: CASTSQGRNTEAFF. In DNA form, the CDR3 reads TGTGCCAGTACCTCGCAGGGCAGAAACACTGAAGCTTTCTTT. Full variable domain (rest looked up from reference TRBV28 and TRBJ1-1): DVKVTQSSRYLVKRTGEKVFLECVQDMDHENMFWYRQDPGLGLRLIYFSYDVKMKEKGDIPEGYSVSREKKERFSLILESASTNQTSMYLCASTSQGRNTEAFFGQGTRLTVV.

The V and J genes are TRBV7-9 and TRBJ1-4; D gene ambiguous. The V gene lost 0 bases and the J gene lost 5 bases, with 13 bases spanning the gap. Germline V gene sequence: CDR1 SEHNR, CDR2 FQNEAQ (reference sequence). This CDR3 has 16 residues. The CDR3 sequence: CASSLARIRLNEKLFF. CDR3 nucleotide sequence: TGTGCCAGCAGCTTAGCGCGAATTAGATTAAATGAAAAACTGTTTTTT. The full variable domain, completed using reference TRBV7-9 and TRBJ1-4, is DTGVSQNPRHKITKRGQNVTFRCDPISEHNRLYWYRQTLGQGPEFLTYFQNEAQLEKSRLLSDRFSAERPKGSFSTLEIQRTEQGDSAMYLCASSLARIRLNEKLFFGSGTQLSVL.

The chain joins TRBV5-4 to TRBJ1-1, with unresolved D. The CDR3 sequence is 14 residues long. Germline V gene data show CDR1 as SGHNT and CDR2 as YYREEE (reference sequence). V lost 2 bases and J lost 6, with 14 bases in between. The CDR3 spells CASSFMTSLAEAFF. DNA of the CDR3: TGTGCCAGCAGCTTCATGACATCTTTGGCTGAAGCTTTCTTT.

This chain connects TRBV18 to TRBJ1-1; TRBD1 matches at 9 bases. This CDR3 comprises 15 residues. Germline trimming cut 8 bases from V and 5 bases from J; bases unmatched to any gene: 12. Per germline, CDR1 KGHSH and CDR2 LQKENI. CDR3 bases: TGTGCCAGCGCCCGGGACAGGGATTGGTGGACTGAAGCTTTCTTT. Translated: CASARDRDWWTEAFF.

The rearrangement links TRBV2 to TRBJ2-1, with a weak D call TRBD2 (5 bases). V was clipped by 2 bases and J by 6 bases, with 11 bases between them. The length of the CDR3 is 14 residues. Germline-derived CDR1 and CDR2 are SNHLY and FYNNEI. DNA for the CDR3: TGTGCCAGCAGTGAATGGGTAGAGGGCAATGAGCAGTTCTTC. This gives the protein CASSEWVEGNEQFF.

This clone is a singleton in its sample. This sequence joins TRBV28 and TRBJ1-2; perhaps TRBD1 as D (5 bases). The V and J ends lost 3 bases and 4 bases respectively, with 12 bases between them. There are 14 residues in the CDR3. Per germline, CDR1 MDHEN and CDR2 SYDVKM. CDR3 amino acids: CASSLEGLAYGYTF. CDR3 nucleotides: TGTGCCAGCAGTTTGGAGGGGCTTGCCTATGGCTACACCTTC.

The chain links TRBV27 to TRBJ1-5; 9 bases line up with TRBD1. This CDR3 has 16 amino acids. Germline loops: CDR1 MNHEY, CDR2 SMNVEV (reference sequence). V lost 5 bases, J lost 6 bases, and 11 bases stayed unmatched. As DNA, the CDR3 is TGTGCCAGCAGTCCCGACAGGGGGGGTAAGGTTCAGCCCCAGCATTTT. It specifies CASSPDRGGKVQPQHF.

This clone was detected only once. The V call is TRBV9, the J call TRBJ2-1; the match to TRBD2 covers 14 bases. The CDR3 is 17 residues long. CDR1 SGDLS and CDR2 YYNGEE come from the germline V gene. Unmatched junction bases numbered 7, after V lost 1 base and J lost 7 bases. CDR3 protein: CASSVMGTSGSLNEQFF. The DNA for the CDR3 is TGTGCCAGCAGCGTAATGGGGACTAGCGGGAGTCTTAATGAGCAGTTCTTC. Drawing the rest from reference TRBV9 and TRBJ2-1, the complete variable domain is DSGVTQTPKHLITATGQRVTLRCSPRSGDLSVYWYQQSLDQGLQFLIQYYNGEERAKGNILERFSAQQFPDLHSELNLSSLELGDSALYFCASSVMGTSGSLNEQFFGPGTRLTVL.

V is TRBV14 and J is TRBJ1-4; 7 bases fit TRBD1. Germline CDR1 SGHDN, CDR2 FVKESK. V lost 5 bases to trimming and J lost 8 bases; unmatched junction nucleotides: 2. There are 12 residues in the CDR3. The CDR3 region has the DNA TGTGCCAGCAGCTTACAGGGGGAAAAACTGTTTTTT. The encoded protein is CASSLQGEKLFF.

The chain couples TRBV6-1 to TRBJ2-5; the match to TRBD2 covers 10 bases. The length of the CDR3 is 18 residues. CDR1 MNHNS and CDR2 SASEGT come from the germline V gene. The ends lost 0 bases at V and 5 bases at J; junction bases unmatched: 12. The CDR3 spells CASSEAWGSGRAVETQYF. The CDR3 DNA sequence: TGTGCCAGCAGTGAAGCGTGGGGAAGCGGGAGGGCCGTGGAGACCCAGTACTTC.

This clone appeared a single time. This chain joins TRBV28 and TRBJ2-1; 8 bases align to TRBD2. The trim removed 6 bases at V and 9 bases at J, leaving 13 bases unmatched. CDR1 and CDR2 (germline): MDHEN, SYDVKM. There are 15 residues in the CDR3. The CDR3 nucleotides are TGTGCCAGCAGCCGACCCCAGCGGGGGAGGGGTGAGCAGTTCTTC. This gives the protein CASSRPQRGRGEQFF.

This clone was seen a single time. CDR3 protein: CASSQGRLVETQYF. CDR3 DNA sequence: TGTGCCAGCAGCCAGGGGAGACTAGTGGAGACCCAGTACTTC. This sequence joins TRBV14 and TRBJ2-5, with D possibly being TRBD2 (6 bases). The CDR3 sequence is 14 residues long. The germline V and J ends were trimmed by 3 bases and 5 bases, with 13 bases remaining between them. CDR1 is SGHDN and CDR2 is FVKESK in the germline V gene.

This sequence joins TRBV7-6 and TRBJ2-5; 7 bases map to TRBD2. The V gene's germline CDR1 is SGHVS and CDR2 FNYEAQ. This CDR3 spans 13 amino acids. V lost 3 bases, J lost 4 bases, and 2 bases stayed unmatched. DNA of the CDR3: TGTGCCAGCAGCTTCGGACTAGTAGAGACCCAGTACTTC. This sequence encodes CASSFGLVETQYF.